This T cell receptor beta chain was obtained from a study of shared clonotypes between healthy human individuals. Study results and limitations: What naive subsets generally showed was a larger estimated richness than memory subsets showed.

Deep was the level at which the assay was run. Some clones are missing from TCRdb's copy, which holds only in-frame ones; the method was immunoSEQ multiplex PCR. The data show about 960,000 clones, with approximately 80% seen just once and roughly 1.5% held by the top ten. Comment on this clone: Its antigen is unknown.

Germline V gives CDR1 MGHDK, CDR2 SYGVNS. Trimming left V 5 bases short and J 3 bases short, with 4 bases between. The CDR3 has 11 residues. Sequencing used memory CD4+ T cells sorted from blood. The sample's subset: CD45RA-negative fraction. The genes are TRBV25-1 and TRBJ1-1, with D uncertain. The sequence was obtained from a man younger than 30 in good health. The CDR3 sequence: CASSRYTEAFF. For the CDR3, the DNA is TGTGCCAGCAGTCGATACACTGAAGCTTTCTTT. Combining the CDR3 with reference TRBV25-1 and TRBJ1-1 gives the whole variable domain EADIYQTPRYLVIGTGKKITLECSQTMGHDKMYWYQQDPGMELHLIHYSYGVNSTEKGDLSSESTVSRIRTEHFPLTLESARPSHTSQYLCASSRYTEAFFGQGTRLTVV.